Listed below are T cell receptor beta chains from one sample, sequenced in a study of cytomegalovirus exposure and HLA in healthy donors. Profiling relied on immunoSEQ multiplex PCR, and the TCRdb table lists in-frame clones only, not all of them. The sample lists around 120,000 clones, over 70% occurring once. The sample taken for sequencing was PBMCs. Receptors were obtained from a woman aged 40 to 50 in good health and CMV-seronegative. The CDR3 runs from the conserved cysteine through the conserved F or W. The D gene is left open where the match is weak. A clone size is listed for some rows: how often the clone was seen (once, few, many), or a class if it is expanded.

CDR3 protein	CDR3 DNA	clone size	J gene	D gene	V gene
CASSQDRIRDTQYF	TGTGCCAGCAGCCAAGATCGTATTCGGGATACGCAGTATTTT	NA	TRBJ2-3	NA	TRBV14
CASSHAGTSVYEQFF	TGTGCCAGCAGCCACGCCGGGACTAGCGTCTATGAGCAGTTCTTC	NA	TRBJ2-1	TRBD2	TRBV5-4
CASSLRLAGGPDTQYF	TGTGCCAGCAGCTTACGACTAGCGGGAGGGCCGGATACGCAGTATTTT	NA	TRBJ2-3	TRBD2	TRBV7-2
CASSKSRVGDEKLFF	TGTGCCAGCAGCAAATCACGTGTGGGCGATGAAAAACTGTTTTTT	NA	TRBJ1-4	NA	TRBV21-1
CASTQQEGTQYF	TGTGCCAGCACGCAACAGGAGGGGACCCAGTACTTC	few	TRBJ2-5	NA	TRBV7-2
CASSFIVPGQGMNTEAFF	TGTGCCAGCAGTTTTATTGTCCCGGGACAGGGAATGAACACTGAAGCTTTCTTT	NA	TRBJ1-1	TRBD1	TRBV27
CASSLGTAGDGYTF	TGTGCCAGCAGCTTAGGGACAGCTGGGGATGGCTACACCTTC	once	TRBJ1-2	NA	TRBV7-9
CASRWTGADYGYTF	TGTGCCAGTAGATGGACAGGGGCGGACTATGGCTACACCTTC	once	TRBJ1-2	TRBD1	TRBV28
CASSEVGTGNQPQHF	TGTGCCAGCAGTGAGGTCGGGACAGGCAATCAGCCCCAGCATTTT	NA	TRBJ1-5	TRBD1	TRBV25-1
CASTLGGYTEAFF	TGTGCCAGCACTCTGGGGGGATACACTGAAGCTTTCTTT	NA	TRBJ1-1	NA	TRBV2
CASSTTGGSEEQYF	TGTGCCAGCAGCACGACAGGGGGCTCGGAGGAGCAGTACTTC	NA	TRBJ2-7	TRBD1	TRBV7-3
CASSLLRTSDYNEQFF	TGTGCCAGCAGCCTACTCAGGACTAGCGACTACAATGAGCAGTTCTTC	NA	TRBJ2-1	TRBD2	TRBV7-9
CASRLQGYGYTF	TGTGCCAGCAGATTGCAGGGGTATGGCTACACCTTC	NA	TRBJ1-2	NA	TRBV5-6
CASTLQGSSQPQHF	TGTGCCAGCACTTTACAGGGATCAAGTCAGCCCCAGCATTTT	few	TRBJ1-5	NA	TRBV2
CASSPTDNYGYTF	TGTGCCAGCAGCCCTACCGATAACTATGGCTACACCTTC	NA	TRBJ1-2	NA	TRBV5-4
CASSERTGGYTGELFF	TGTGCCAGCAGTGAAAGGACAGGGGGGTACACCGGGGAGCTGTTTTTT	NA	TRBJ2-2	TRBD1	TRBV6-1
CASTREGPNTEAFF	TGTGCCAGCACTAGGGAGGGCCCCAACACTGAAGCTTTCTTT	few	TRBJ1-1	NA	TRBV6-5
CASRTGQGYYGYTF	TGTGCCAGCAGGACGGGACAGGGTTACTATGGCTACACCTTC	NA	TRBJ1-2	NA	TRBV21-1
CASSLEGAVGTEAFF	TGTGCCAGCAGCTTAGAGGGGGCCGTAGGTACTGAAGCTTTCTTT	NA	TRBJ1-1	TRBD1	TRBV7-9
CASSLDRVTGELFF	TGTGCCAGCAGCTTAGACAGGGTGACCGGGGAGCTGTTTTTT	NA	TRBJ2-2	NA	TRBV7-8
CASSTGQGAFIYGYTF	TGTGCCAGTAGTACGGGACAGGGGGCGTTTATCTATGGCTACACCTTC	NA	TRBJ1-2	TRBD1	TRBV19
CASSAWGGNTEAFF	TGCGCCAGCAGCGCCTGGGGGGGAAACACTGAAGCTTTCTTT	NA	TRBJ1-1	NA	TRBV4-3